The 20 T cell receptor beta chains below all came from one sample that was sequenced in a study of blood T cell repertoires in COVID-19. Data came from immunoSEQ multiplex PCR; TCRdb stores just in-frame clones and leaves some out. The repertoire holds under 200,000 clones, with about 85% as singletons. Input material: peripheral blood. These receptors all stem from a man aged 35-49 years with acute or convalescent COVID-19.

The genes are TRBV16 and TRBJ1-1, with a possible D match to TRBD1 (5 bases). The CDR3 runs 14 residues. The germline V and J ends were trimmed by 7 bases and 0 bases, with 12 bases remaining between them. CDR1 and CDR2 (germline): KGHSY, FQNENV. The CDR3 region has the DNA TGTGCCAGCATTTACAACAGGTTGAACACTGAAGCTTTCTTT. It yields the protein CASIYNRLNTEAFF. The complete variable domain, with remaining parts taken from reference TRBV16 and TRBJ1-1, reads GEEVAQTPKHLVRGEGQKAKLYCAPIKGHSYVFWYQQVLKNEFKFLISFQNENVFDETGMPKERFSAKCLPNSPCSLEIQATKLEDSAVYFCASIYNRLNTEAFFGQGTRLTVV.

CDR3 sequence reads: CASSSWTGDEKLFF. CDR3 sequence (DNA): TGTGCCAGCAGCTCCTGGACAGGGGATGAAAAACTGTTTTTT. The chain combines TRBV5-5 with TRBJ1-4; TRBD1 aligns across 9 bases. The CDR3 has 14 amino acids. CDR1 and CDR2 (germline): SGHKS, YYEKEE (reference sequence). V gave up 3 bases and J gave up 6 bases; unmatched junction bases: 3.

The chain is built from TRBV6-5 and TRBJ2-1; TRBD2 matches at 11 bases. V was clipped by 6 bases and J by 9 bases; unmatched bases: 10. Germline assignment: CDR1 MNHEY and CDR2 SVGAGI. The CDR3 spans 15 residues. CDR3 coding DNA: TGTGCCAGCAGCCCCGGCGCTAGCGGGGGGATTGAGCAGTTCTTC. This encodes CASSPGASGGIEQFF.

The gene calls are TRBV29-1 and TRBJ1-2; TRBD1 is a possible D gene (5 bases). The CDR3 spans 11 residues. V dropped 7 bases and J dropped 3 bases, with 9 bases sitting between them. The germline gives CDR1 SQVTM, CDR2 ANQGSEA. The CDR3 loop reads CSGGGYYGYTF. The CDR3 nucleotides are TGCAGCGGCGGGGGGTACTATGGCTACACCTTC.

The chain combines TRBV9 with TRBJ1-1; 9 bases are a match to TRBD1. Per the germline V gene, CDR1 is SGDLS and CDR2 is YYNGEE. The junction had 11 bases not matched to a gene; V was cut back by 4 bases and J by 4 bases. The CDR3 has 16 residues. CDR3 nucleotide sequence: TGTGCCAGCAGCCCCCACGGACAGGGGCTGAGCACTGAAGCTTTCTTT. Protein product: CASSPHGQGLSTEAFF.

The chain couples TRBV7-3 to TRBJ1-4; possible D gene TRBD1, 6 bases. CDR1 SGHTA and CDR2 FQGTGA come from the germline V gene. This CDR3 region has 15 residues. Between the trimmed V and J ends, which lost 5 bases and 0 bases, there was a span of 10 bases. The CDR3 DNA reads TGTGCCAGCAGCCAGGGGACATCAACTAATGAAAAACTGTTTTTT. It codes for CASSQGTSTNEKLFF. Together with reference TRBV7-3 and TRBJ1-4, the CDR3 gives the full variable domain: GAGVSQTPSNKVTEKGKYVELRCDPISGHTALYWYRQSLGQGPEFLIYFQGTGAADDSGLPNDRFFAVRPEGSVSTLKIQRTERGDSAVYLCASSQGTSTNEKLFFGSGTQLSVL.

The chain combines TRBV18 with TRBJ1-2; TRBD1 aligns across 10 bases. V was clipped by 6 bases and J by 7 bases; unmatched bases: 8. Per the germline V gene, CDR1 is KGHSH and CDR2 is LQKENI. The CDR3 is made up of 14 amino acids. The CDR3 sequence: CASSSTGGHLGYTF. The CDR3 DNA is TGTGCCAGCTCTTCGACAGGGGGCCACCTTGGCTACACCTTC.

The chain uses TRBV5-5 and TRBJ1-6; 7 bases align to TRBD1. Germline V lookup: CDR1 SGHKS, CDR2 YYEKEE (reference sequence). CDR3 length: 15 amino acids. V gave up 6 bases and J gave up 8 bases; unmatched junction bases: 11. CDR3 coding DNA: TGTGCCAGCACCCAACGGCAGGGGGTCGATTCACCCCTCCACTTT. This translates into CASTQRQGVDSPLHF.

The rearrangement uses TRBV3-1 (or the pseudogene TRBV3-2) and TRBJ1-3, with D tentatively TRBD1 (6 bases). There are 17 residues in the CDR3. Germline loops: CDR1 LGHDT, CDR2 YNNKEL (reference sequence). V lost 2 bases, J lost 3 bases, and 17 bases lay in between. This chain's CDR3 is CASSQRALGARGNTIYF. Written as DNA, the CDR3 is TGTGCCAGCAGCCAAAGGGCCCTGGGGGCGCGTGGAAACACCATATATTTT.

V usage is TRBV3-1 (or the pseudogene TRBV3-2) and J usage is TRBJ2-1; D perhaps matches TRBD1 (5 bases). CDR1 is LGHDT and CDR2 is YNNKEL in the germline V gene (reference sequence). The CDR3 runs to 16 residues. V was trimmed by 0 bases and J by 4 bases, leaving 13 bases between them. The CDR3 loop is CASSQDQGSTYNEQFF. The CDR3 DNA follows: TGTGCCAGCAGCCAAGATCAGGGTAGCACTTACAATGAGCAGTTCTTC.

There are a few counts of this clone. The V and J genes are TRBV10-2 and TRBJ1-6; no reliable D call. The germline gives CDR1 WSHSY, CDR2 SAAADI. The CDR3 is 15 residues long. Deletions cut 4 bases from V and 5 bases from J, with 12 bases between. The CDR3 coding sequence is TGCGCCAGCAGTGCGGGGAATAGGGATAATTCACCCCTCCACTTT. Amino acid sequence: CASSAGNRDNSPLHF.

This sequence joins TRBV24-1 and TRBJ2-3; a possible D gene is TRBD2 (5 bases). Per germline, CDR1 KGHDR and CDR2 SFDVKD. The CDR3 loop spans 13 amino acids. With 4 bases removed from V and 14 bases from J, the gap between germline ends came to 18 bases. CDR3 sequence (DNA): TGTGCCACCAGTGACCCCACACTAGGGATAACGTATTTT. It codes for CATSDPTLGITYF.

The rearrangement links TRBV19 to TRBJ1-5; D is possibly TRBD1 (5 bases). This CDR3 is built from 14 residues. V shed 3 bases and J shed 5 bases, with 11 bases lying between them. Germline CDR1 LNHDA, CDR2 SQIVND (reference sequence). The CDR3 loop is CASSIGALDQPQHF. In nucleotides, the CDR3 is TGTGCCAGTAGTATTGGGGCGCTCGATCAGCCCCAGCATTTT.

The chain links TRBV5-1 to TRBJ2-5; 9 bases align to TRBD1. V lost 9 bases and J lost 0; bases outside the gene matches: 18. Germline V lookup: CDR1 SGHRS, CDR2 YFSETQ. The CDR3 spans 18 residues. This CDR3 is CATSPGTGKGRDQETQYF. In DNA, the CDR3 is TGCGCCACCAGTCCAGGGACAGGGAAGGGCCGGGACCAAGAGACCCAGTACTTC.

V gene TRBV6-5 combines with J gene TRBJ2-1; D remains ambiguous. The CDR3 runs 12 residues. CDR1 is MNHEY and CDR2 is SVGAGI in the germline V gene. The V gene lost 5 bases and the J gene lost 8 bases, with 10 bases spanning the gap. The CDR3 here is CASSPRSDEQFF. The DNA for the CDR3 is TGTGCCAGCAGTCCCCGGAGCGATGAGCAGTTCTTC.

In the case of this clone: A junction boundary mismatches the germline segment, possibly from a read error. This chain joins TRBV5-4 and TRBJ2-7; maybe TRBD1 (8 bases). The CDR3 is 14 residues long. Germline CDR1 is SGHNT and CDR2 is YYREEE (reference sequence). CDR3 region: CASSSARTGRELYF. The CDR3 DNA reads as TGTGCCAGCAGCTCCGCCCGGACAGGGCGGGAGCTGTACTTC.

The genes are TRBV7-3 and TRBJ2-5; 7 nucleotides line up with TRBD1. Germline assignment: CDR1 SGHTA and CDR2 FQGTGA. This CDR3 spans 17 amino acids. V shed 5 bases, J shed 5 bases, and the junction held 17 bases outside the gene matches. In nucleotides, the CDR3 is TGTGCCAGCAGCCTCCCCATCGACAGGGCCCGTCTTGAGACCCAGTACTTC. Translation gives CASSLPIDRARLETQYF.

The chain has TRBV4-3 and TRBJ1-1; TRBD1 agrees at 9 bases. Trimming removed 1 base from V and 0 bases from J; junction bases left unmatched: 9. CDR3 size: 18 residues. In germline, CDR1 is LGHNA, CDR2 YSLEER. CDR3 coding DNA: TGCGCCAGCAGCCAAGCCGGGACAGGGATTTTTTTGAACACTGAAGCTTTCTTT. This codes for CASSQAGTGIFLNTEAFF.

V usage is TRBV18 and J usage is TRBJ2-5; D unclear. There are 11 residues in the CDR3. Germline CDR1 is KGHSH and CDR2 is LQKENI. With 2 bases removed from V and 5 bases from J, the gap between germline ends came to 3 bases. The CDR3 is CASSPEETQYF. CDR3 DNA: TGTGCCAGCTCACCAGAGGAGACCCAGTACTTC.

The J gene is TRBJ2-6, the V gene TRBV6-6, with D possibly being TRBD1 (6 bases). The CDR3 loop spans 15 amino acids. Trimming stripped 7 bases from V and 1 base from J, with 11 bases between. The germline CDR1 and CDR2 sequences are MNHNY and SVGAGI (reference sequence). The CDR3 coding sequence is TGTGCCAGCACCGGACAGCTTTCTGGGGCCAACGTCCTGACTTTC. This sequence encodes CASTGQLSGANVLTF.